The clone carrying this T cell receptor (beta chain) occurred a few times. Its target is unknown. CDR3 length: 11 residues. Trimming removed 2 bases at V and 5 bases at J, with 7 bases between. Per germline, CDR1 DFQATT and CDR2 SNEGSKA (reference sequence). Preparation of the TCRbeta library used unique molecular identifiers. TCRdb re-called the PCR reads through MiXCR, storing one row per CDR3 protein. The table shows 780,000 or so distinct CDR3 sequences, with 16% occurring only once. This specimen belongs to a study of T-cell reconstitution after alpha-beta-depleted transplantation in children. Study-wide results and caveats: T-cell counts and diversity at one year post-transplant came mainly from newly produced T cells. Diversity of TCRbeta at day 60 was high in some patients, arising from surviving recipient T cells and thymic progenitors. Reports say that about two months after transplant, the alpha-beta T cells came out of several hundred graft clones that had expanded.

The receptor comes from a male patient younger than 18 who had a stem cell transplant for acute lymphoblastic leukemia, so the T cells may come from the graft donor. The chain uses TRBV20-1 and TRBJ2-7; D remains ambiguous. The sample in question was PBMCs, mostly from graft donor cells, obtained 360 days after TCRalphabeta/CD19-depleted stem cell transplant. The CDR3 coding sequence is TGCAGTGCTAGAAAGGTCCACGAGCAGTACTTC. Translation gives CSARKVHEQYF.